This TCR beta chain stems from a study of cytotoxic CD8 clonotypes in ibrutinib-treated CLL. Study in general: The cohort had about a dozen relapsed/refractory and fewer than 16 treatment-naive patients, 17 to 18 IGHV unmutated. Points from the study as a whole: The study found clonality rose at ibrutinib response, then fell toward baseline at progression. Stable or contracted on treatment, public clonotypes were also uncommon.

J was trimmed by 1 base and V by 2 bases; bases with no gene match: 1. Germline V gene lookup returns CDR1 WSHSY and CDR2 SAAADI. The CDR3 is made up of 15 amino acids. The planned depth of sequencing spanned 1 in 200,000 to 1 in 1 million T cells. Measured with immunoSEQ multiplex PCR; TCRdb has only the in-frame clones, and not every one. The sample shows 50,000 to 65,000 clones, 71% of them seen only once. To note about this clone: Its target is unknown.

This specimen consisted of PBMCs, obtained after 12 months of ibrutinib treatment. This chain links TRBV10-2 with TRBJ2-5; 10 positions agree with TRBD1. The origin of this receptor is a human donor with chronic lymphocytic leukemia. CDR3 region: CASSERDRGQETQYF. DNA for the CDR3: TGCGCCAGCAGTGAGCGGGACAGGGGCCAAGAGACCCAGTACTTC.